What follows is one T cell receptor beta chain and its context. Some clones are missing from TCRdb's copy, which holds only in-frame ones; the method was immunoSEQ multiplex PCR. The data hold tens of thousands of clones, with nearly 90% observed a single time. Trimming cost V 4 bases and J 2 bases; bases outside gene matches: 6. Germline V gene sequence: CDR1 SGHDN, CDR2 FVKESK. The CDR3 is 16 amino acids. The sample is drawn from a study of control samples from healthy donors and cancer patients. The sequence was collected from a man aged 55 to 69 with colorectal cancer. Sequencing input: PBMCs. This sequence joins TRBV14 and TRBJ2-1; 9 nucleotides align to TRBD2. The CDR3 sequence is CASSLLSGGPYNEQFF. DNA of the CDR3: TGTGCCAGCAGCCTCCTTAGCGGGGGACCCTACAATGAGCAGTTCTTC.